The 30 T cell receptor beta chains given below trace back to one sample, sequenced in a study of T cell responses to AZD1222 COVID-19 vaccine. Clones were sequenced by immunoSEQ multiplex PCR, and TCRdb holds only the in-frame ones, with some missing. The repertoire holds roughly 110,000 clones, with approximately 90% as singletons. The starting material was peripheral blood, obtained 28 days after the second AZD1222 dose. These receptors originate from an adult who received the AZD1222 COVID-19 vaccine.

The CDR3 protein is CASSLETIQETQYF. The CDR3 region has the DNA TGCGCCAGCAGTTTAGAGACAATCCAAGAGACCCAGTACTTC. The chain couples TRBV5-1 to TRBJ2-5; D gene ambiguous. The V end lost 5 bases, the J end lost 1 base, and 12 bases lay between the germline ends. The CDR3 sequence is 14 residues long. Looked up from germline, CDR1 is SGHRS and CDR2 is YFSETQ.

The gene calls are TRBV4-1 and TRBJ1-2; the D gene is possibly TRBD1 (6 bases). Trimming took 1 base from V and 3 from J, leaving 12 bases between them. The CDR3 covers 15 residues. The germline gives CDR1 MGHRA, CDR2 YSYEKL. The CDR3 nucleotides are TGCGCCAGCAGCCAAGTCACAGGGTATTACTATGGCTACACCTTC. Residues: CASSQVTGYYYGYTF.

The chain joins TRBV29-1 to TRBJ1-1; 9 bases fit TRBD1. In germline, CDR1 is SQVTM, CDR2 ANQGSEA. Trimming removed 2 bases from V and 1 base from J; junction bases left unmatched: 5. The CDR3 has 15 amino acids. Here the CDR3 DNA reads TGCAGCGTTGAAACCGACAGGGGGACGAACACTGAAGCTTTCTTT. It is translated as CSVETDRGTNTEAFF. The full variable domain, in which reference TRBV29-1 and TRBJ1-1 provide the parts outside the CDR3, is SAVISQKPSRDICQRGTSLTIQCQVDSQVTMMFWYRQQPGQSLTLIATANQGSEATYESGFVIDKFPISRPNLTFSTLTVSNMSPEDSSIYLCSVETDRGTNTEAFFGQGTRLTVV.

This chain links TRBV4-1 with TRBJ2-2; D might be TRBD2 (5 bases). The CDR3 is 16 residues long. CDR1 and CDR2 (germline): MGHRA, YSYEKL. Trimming took 0 bases from V and 0 from J, leaving 8 bases between them. The CDR3: CASSQDAGANTGELFF. In DNA form, the CDR3 reads TGCGCCAGCAGCCAAGATGCCGGGGCGAACACCGGGGAGCTGTTTTTT.

The chain joins TRBV28 to TRBJ2-5; 7 positions match TRBD1. In germline, CDR1 is MDHEN, CDR2 SYDVKM. CDR3 length: 15 residues. V shed 4 bases and J 2 bases; nucleotides not matched to a gene: 7. CDR3 region: CASSSWTGKQETQYF. CDR3 bases: TGTGCCAGCAGTTCCTGGACAGGAAAACAAGAGACCCAGTACTTC.

This chain links TRBV6-4 with TRBJ1-4; 9 nucleotides match TRBD1. Trimming cost V 6 bases and J 6 bases; bases outside gene matches: 2. CDR1 and CDR2 (germline): MRHNA, SNTAGT. There are 13 residues in the CDR3. CDR3 in amino acids: CASSRDRDEKLFF. The CDR3 region has the DNA TGTGCCAGCAGCCGGGACAGGGATGAAAAACTGTTTTTT.

CDR3 residues: CASSTRRGGENQPQHF. In nucleotides, the CDR3 is TGTGCCAGCAGCACCCGCCGCGGGGGGGAGAATCAGCCCCAGCATTTT. The chain combines TRBV5-8 with TRBJ1-5; the D gene is possibly TRBD1 (5 bases). The V end lost 4 bases, the J end lost 4 bases, and 18 bases lay between the germline ends. In germline, CDR1 is SGHTS, CDR2 YDEGEE. This CDR3 has 16 amino acids.

The J gene is TRBJ2-7, the V gene TRBV6-5; 7 bases agree with TRBD1. Trimming took 0 bases from V and 7 from J; bases not matched to a gene: 6. Germline V CDR1 and CDR2: MNHEY, SVGAGI. This CDR3 comprises 14 residues. CDR3 sequence: CASSYSATGWEQYF. The CDR3 region has the DNA TGTGCCAGCAGTTACTCCGCGACAGGGTGGGAGCAGTACTTC.

The chain uses TRBV11-2 and TRBJ1-4, with 7 bases lining up with TRBD1. After removal of 2 bases from V and 2 bases from J, the junction contained 2 bases not matched to a gene. This CDR3 is built from 15 residues. Germline assignment: CDR1 SGHAT and CDR2 FQNNGV. The CDR3 nucleotides read TGTGCCAGCAGCTTACAGGGGGTGACTAATGAAAAACTGTTTTTT. Translating gives CASSLQGVTNEKLFF.

The CDR3 spells CASSEEGRVYYEQYF. DNA for the CDR3: TGTGCCAGCAGTGAAGAGGGCAGGGTATACTACGAGCAGTACTTC. The V gene is TRBV6-1, the J gene TRBJ2-7; possibly TRBD1 for D (5 bases). The CDR3 is 15 amino acids. Trimming took off 1 base at V and 3 bases at J, with 13 bases between the two ends. The germline gives CDR1 MNHNS, CDR2 SASEGT.

The chain employs TRBV11-2 and TRBJ1-2; perhaps TRBD1 as D (5 bases). The V end lost 5 bases, the J end lost 4 bases, and 8 bases lay between the germline ends. Per germline, CDR1 SGHAT and CDR2 FQNNGV. The CDR3 has 12 residues. CDR3 amino acids: CASSAGGYGYTF. The CDR3 DNA follows: TGTGCCAGCAGCGCCGGGGGCTATGGCTACACCTTC.

J is TRBJ2-1 and V is TRBV6-1; the match to TRBD2 covers 9 bases. CDR3 size: 16 residues. The germline CDR1 and CDR2 sequences are MNHNS and SASEGT. J was trimmed by 9 bases and V by 6 bases; bases with no gene match: 15. CDR3 in DNA: TGTGCCAGCAGCGAACAAATAGCGGGGGCTTTTAGTGAGCAGTTCTTC. Translated, it gives CASSEQIAGAFSEQFF.

In DNA, the CDR3 is TGTGCCAGCGAGGGGGGACAGAGCTCTGGAAACACCATATATTTT. Translated, it gives CASEGGQSSGNTIYF. The chain has TRBV6-5 and TRBJ1-3; 7 bases are a match to TRBD1. Germline V gene data show CDR1 as MNHEY and CDR2 as SVGAGI. V was clipped by 8 bases and J by 0 bases; unmatched bases: 7. This CDR3 is built from 15 residues.

J is TRBJ1-6 and V is TRBV11-2; TRBD1 matches at 8 bases. The CDR3 is made up of 15 amino acids. The germline V gene encodes CDR1 SGHAT and CDR2 FQNNGV. The trim removed 4 bases at V and 8 bases at J, leaving 7 bases unmatched. The CDR3 is CASSWGGQAYSPLHF. The CDR3 DNA follows: TGTGCCAGCAGCTGGGGGGGACAGGCTTATTCACCCCTCCACTTT.

This clone was seen only a few times. The chain joins TRBV7-9 to TRBJ2-5; 12 positions agree with TRBD2. Unmatched junction bases numbered 3, after V lost 6 bases and J lost 4 bases. The CDR3 loop spans 14 amino acids. Germline V gives CDR1 SEHNR, CDR2 FQNEAQ (reference sequence). This chain's CDR3 is CASSRLAGAETQYF. Written as DNA, the CDR3 is TGTGCCAGCAGTCGACTAGCGGGAGCAGAGACCCAGTACTTC. Full variable domain (outside the CDR3, taken from reference TRBV7-9 and TRBJ2-5): DTGVSQNPRHKITKRGQNVTFRCDPISEHNRLYWYRQTLGQGPEFLTYFQNEAQLEKSRLLSDRFSAERPKGSFSTLEIQRTEQGDSAMYLCASSRLAGAETQYFGPGTRLLVL.

V gene TRBV7-2 combines with J gene TRBJ1-3, with no clear D. CDR1 and CDR2 (germline): SGHTA, FQGNSA. This CDR3 has 13 residues. Deletions cut 4 bases from V and 3 bases from J, with 7 bases between. The CDR3 region has the DNA TGTGCCAGCAGCTCCGCCGTTGGAAACACCATATATTTT. This encodes CASSSAVGNTIYF.

The chain combines TRBV13 with TRBJ2-2, with D unresolved. The CDR3 is 15 amino acids. V shed 5 bases and J shed 6 bases, with 16 bases lying between them. Germline V gene lookup returns CDR1 PRHDT and CDR2 FYEKMQ (reference sequence). This chain's CDR3 is CASSPRRAPPGELFF. The CDR3 DNA reads TGTGCCAGCAGCCCCAGACGAGCCCCTCCCGGGGAGCTGTTTTTT.

The V call is TRBV10-3, the J call TRBJ1-1, with a tentative D call TRBD1 (6 bases). Germline CDR1 ENHRY, CDR2 SYGVKD. Trimming cost V 6 bases and J 2 bases, with 13 bases left between them. The CDR3 extends over 14 amino acids. The CDR3 nucleotides read TGTGCCATCAGAATACAGGGAACAAACACTGAAGCTTTCTTT. Its translation: CAIRIQGTNTEAFF.

V and J are TRBV19 and TRBJ1-4; TRBD1 matches 9 bases. CDR3 length: 13 residues. Trimming took 9 bases from V and 8 from J; bases not matched to a gene: 7. The V gene's germline CDR1 is LNHDA and CDR2 SQIVND (reference sequence). CDR3 nucleotide sequence: TGTGCCAGCGAGGGACAGGGAGTGGAAAAACTGTTTTTT. This gives the protein CASEGQGVEKLFF.

This clone showed up just a few times. CDR3 amino acids: CASSRDWRNYGYTF. The DNA for the CDR3 is TGCGCCAGCAGTCGGGACTGGCGTAACTATGGCTACACCTTC. The chain carries TRBV5-1 and TRBJ1-2; tentatively, D is TRBD1 (5 bases). The CDR3 is made up of 14 amino acids. Germline values: CDR1 SGHRS, CDR2 YFSETQ. Trimming left V 5 bases short and J 1 base short, with 12 bases between. Complete variable domain (other parts from reference TRBV5-1 and TRBJ1-2): KAGVTQTPRYLIKTRGQQVTLSCSPISGHRSVSWYQQTPGQGLQFLFEYFSETQRNKGNFPGRFSGRQFSNSRSEMNVSTLELGDSALYLCASSRDWRNYGYTFGSGTRLTVV.

The chain uses TRBV18 and TRBJ1-1; D gene uncertain. Germline loops: CDR1 KGHSH, CDR2 LQKENI. V dropped 1 base and J dropped 3 bases, with 9 bases sitting between them. This CDR3 spans 14 amino acids. CDR3 in amino acids: CASSPRGRDTEAFF. The CDR3 DNA is TGTGCCAGCTCACCACGGGGTCGGGACACTGAAGCTTTCTTT.

This chain joins TRBV7-9 and TRBJ2-5; 7 bases are shared with TRBD1. Germline V gene data show CDR1 as SEHNR and CDR2 as FQNEAQ (reference sequence). V gave up 4 bases and J gave up 5 bases; unmatched junction bases: 10. CDR3 size: 15 residues. The CDR3 loop reads CASSSQQGLGETQYF. CDR3 bases: TGTGCCAGCAGCTCCCAACAGGGGCTAGGGGAGACCCAGTACTTC.

The chain recombines TRBV21-1 with TRBJ2-1; TRBD1, as called in the table, went unchecked against the DNA. TRBV21-1 is a listed pseudogene. CDR3 size: 16 residues. The CDR3 DNA follows: TGTGCCAGCAGCAAATGGGACAGGGAGACCTACAATGAGCAGTTCTTC. Amino acid sequence: CASSKWDRETYNEQFF.

This rearrangement joins TRBV5-1 to TRBJ1-6; D may be TRBD1 (5 bases). CDR3 length: 13 amino acids. Trimming stripped 5 bases from V and 5 bases from J, with 8 bases between. In germline, CDR1 is SGHRS, CDR2 YFSETQ. CDR3 protein: CASRLQDNSPLHF. The CDR3, as DNA: TGCGCCAGCAGATTACAGGATAATTCACCCCTCCACTTT.

CDR3 amino acids: CASSSPGTPRREQYF. DNA of the CDR3: TGTGCCAGCAGTTCTCCCGGGACCCCGAGGAGGGAGCAGTACTTC. The chain employs TRBV27 and TRBJ2-7; D may match TRBD1 or TRBD2 (5 bases each). V was trimmed by 4 bases and J by 7 bases, leaving 20 bases between them. Germline V gene sequence: CDR1 MNHEY, CDR2 SMNVEV (reference sequence). The CDR3 has 15 amino acids.

The rearrangement uses TRBV6-5 and TRBJ1-5; the match to TRBD1 covers 8 bases. CDR3 length: 14 residues. V was pared by 7 bases and J by 4 bases, with 6 bases of the junction left unmatched. CDR1 and CDR2 (germline): MNHEY, SVGAGI. The CDR3 coding sequence is TGTGCCAGCAATCTACGGACAGGGAATCAGCCCCAGCATTTT. Translated: CASNLRTGNQPQHF.

The chain has TRBV7-8 and TRBJ1-5, with D possibly matching TRBD1 (5 bases). This CDR3 is built from 14 residues. The V gene lost 4 bases and the J gene lost 6 bases, with 13 bases spanning the gap. Per germline, CDR1 SGHVS and CDR2 FQNEAQ. The CDR3 region has the DNA TGTGCCAGCAGCTACAGTCAGGGCACTCAGCCCCAGCATTTT. Its translation is CASSYSQGTQPQHF.

The rearrangement links TRBV5-1 to TRBJ1-1; the D gene is possibly TRBD1 (6 bases). V lost 1 base, J lost 1 base, and 11 bases lay in between. Germline CDR1 reads SGHRS; CDR2 reads YFSETQ. The CDR3 runs 15 residues. The CDR3 DNA follows: TGCGCCAGCAGCTTGATGGGGGGGCAGAACACTGAAGCTTTCTTT. Translating it yields CASSLMGGQNTEAFF.

The chain links TRBV6-5 to TRBJ2-1; D gene ambiguous. Germline CDR1 reads MNHEY; CDR2 reads SVGAGI. Trimming cost V 5 bases and J 4 bases, with 15 bases left between them. The CDR3 is 15 residues long. CDR3 bases: TGTGCCAGCAGTCCTGTGGCGCCCCAATACAATGAGCAGTTCTTC. Protein product: CASSPVAPQYNEQFF.

This clone was seen only once. This chain links TRBV18 with TRBJ1-1; maybe TRBD1 (5 bases). Germline V gene sequence: CDR1 KGHSH, CDR2 LQKENI. V gave up 3 bases and J gave up 1 base, with 6 bases separating them. The length of the CDR3 is 13 residues. CDR3 bases: TGTGCCAGCTCACCGACAGAGAACACTGAAGCTTTCTTT. It yields the protein CASSPTENTEAFF.